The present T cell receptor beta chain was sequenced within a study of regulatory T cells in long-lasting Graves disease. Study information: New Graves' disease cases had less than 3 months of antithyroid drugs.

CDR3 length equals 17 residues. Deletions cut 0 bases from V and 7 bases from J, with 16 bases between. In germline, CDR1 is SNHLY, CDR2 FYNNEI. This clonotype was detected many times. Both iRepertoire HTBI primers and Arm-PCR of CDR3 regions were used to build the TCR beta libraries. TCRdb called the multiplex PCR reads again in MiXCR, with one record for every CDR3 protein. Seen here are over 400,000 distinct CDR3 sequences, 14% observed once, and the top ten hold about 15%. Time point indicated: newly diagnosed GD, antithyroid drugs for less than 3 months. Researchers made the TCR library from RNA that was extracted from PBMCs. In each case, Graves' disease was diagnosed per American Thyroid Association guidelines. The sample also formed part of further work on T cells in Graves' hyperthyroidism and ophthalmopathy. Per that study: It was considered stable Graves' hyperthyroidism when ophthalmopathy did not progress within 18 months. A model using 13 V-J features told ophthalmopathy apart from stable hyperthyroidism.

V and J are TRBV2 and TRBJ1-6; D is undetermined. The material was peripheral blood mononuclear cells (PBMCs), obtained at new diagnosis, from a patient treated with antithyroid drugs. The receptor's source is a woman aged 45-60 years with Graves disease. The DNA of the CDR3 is TGTGCCAGCAGTGAAGCGGTAGGCCGAGGTGGGAATTCACCCCTCCACTTT. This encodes CASSEAVGRGGNSPLHF.